This paragraph covers one TCR beta chain sequence. The antigen is not known. The sample is drawn from a study of molecular identifiers for immune sequencing clone quantification. Study results and caveats: Because of identical TCR molecules sharing a barcode, sizes of highly expanded clones could be underestimated. The share of molecules held by clones above 20 RNA copies was over 97% in effector cells and under 1% in naive cells.

TCRdb independently ran MiXCR on the PCR reads; one entry per CDR3 protein. The repertoire holds about 640,000 distinct CDR3 sequences, with 15% to 20% as singletons. The germline CDR1 and CDR2 sequences are GTSNPN and SVGIG (reference sequence). The CDR3 consists of 14 residues. V gave up 0 bases and J gave up 6 bases, with 13 bases separating them. This chain joins TRBV30 and TRBJ2-3; tentative D call: TRBD2 (5 bases). The TCR comes from a human donor in good health. Some libraries in this study had Jurkat cell RNA spiked in. The sequencing input was naive CD8+ T cells from blood, with Jurkat cell RNA spiked in. The subset denotes: FACS-sorted CD8+CD4-CCR7+CD45RA+ naive T cells. The DNA for the CDR3 is TGTGCCTGGAGTGTAGACCACCGCGGGGATACGCAGTATTTT. Amino acids: CAWSVDHRGDTQYF.